This T cell receptor beta chain originates from a study of blood T cell repertoires in COVID-19. Study-level background: Samples taken during acute and convalescent COVID-19 were collected in the United States, Italy and Spain. Nucleic acid was either cDNA or gDNA, and it came from T cells, B-cell-depleted T cells, or PBMCs.

This clone was counted a single time. The V gene's germline CDR1 is SGHRS and CDR2 YFSETQ. Trimming at V came to 0 bases and at J to 5 bases, leaving 6 bases not matched to a gene. This CDR3 comprises 15 residues. In the original workflow: Using reference gene primer amplification, nucleated cell counts were estimated. Assay: immunoSEQ multiplex PCR; the TCRdb copy retains only in-frame clones and omits some. That table furnishes V, J and clone size, whereas the DNA furnished D and trimming. Found here are under 95,000 clones, about 87% of them singletons; the top ten hold 5% to 8%. The chain is built from TRBV5-1 and TRBJ2-7; 9 bases map to TRBD1. Sample: peripheral blood. This receptor was obtained from a woman in her forties or fifties with acute or convalescent COVID-19. The DNA of the CDR3 is TGCGCCAGCAGCTTGGGGGGACAGGGTTTCCACGAGCAGTACTTC. The encoded protein is CASSLGGQGFHEQYF.